A selection of T cell receptor beta chains follows, all from one sample in a study of breast tumors, draining lymph nodes, adjacent tissues. MiXCR, run by TCRdb on the multiplex PCR reads, gives a single entry per CDR3 protein. The sample shows roughly 110,000 distinct CDR3 sequences, about 31% of them seen only once. Sequencing was performed on axillary lymph node tissue. The receptors derive from a female donor with breast cancer. Some clones in this sample may be carry-over from other donors' samples. Both conserved end residues are part of each CDR3. Each record gives: V gene, clone size, J gene, D gene, CDR3 DNA, CDR3 protein. D genes are given only for firm matches. The size entry is marked missing in some rows and otherwise reads once, few, many or a size class.

TRBV15	-	TRBJ2-5	-	TGTGCCACCAGCAGAGATTTTGCGTACCAAGAGACCCAGTACTTC	CATSRDFAYQETQYF
TRBV6-1	many	TRBJ1-6	-	TGTGCCAGCAGCACTAAACAGGATATACTCCGTTTGGCCCTCCACTTT	CASSTKQDILRLALHF
TRBV20-1	many	TRBJ2-6	TRBD2	TGCAGTGCTAGGGGAGCGGGAGGCGGGGCCAACGTCCTGACTTTC	CSARGAGGGANVLTF
TRBV11-3	many	TRBJ2-5	-	TGTGCCAGCAGCTCCCATGGGGCAAGAGAGACCCAGTACTTC	CASSSHGARETQYF
TRBV5-5	-	TRBJ2-5	TRBD2	TGTGCCAGCAGCTTAGTTGCGGGAGGTCAAGAGACCCAGTACTTC	CASSLVAGGQETQYF
TRBV7-3	once	TRBJ2-5	-	TGTGCCAGCAGCCCCCTGGGGAAGGCGGAGACCCAGTACTTC	CASSPLGKAETQYF
TRBV6-6	many	TRBJ1-3	TRBD1	TGTGCCAGCAGTTACTCGAGAGGGGGCCGAGACACCATATATTTT	CASSYSRGGRDTIYF
TRBV19	-	TRBJ1-3	-	TGTGCTAGAGATCGGGTTCTTGGAAACACCATATATTTT	CARDRVLGNTIYF
TRBV20-1	many	TRBJ1-5	-	TGCAGTGCTAGAGATGCAGGGGCCAAGCAGCCCCAGCATTTT	CSARDAGAKQPQHF
TRBV7-2	many	TRBJ2-5	TRBD1	TGTGCCAGCAGCCTCGGACAGGGGGTGTCGGAGACCCAGTACTTC	CASSLGQGVSETQYF
TRBV6-5	many	TRBJ2-5	-	TGTGCCAGCAGCTCCGCGGGTTCGGGGCTGGAGACCCAGTACTTC	CASSSAGSGLETQYF
TRBV6-4	many	TRBJ1-2	-	TGTGCCAGCAGCAGACAACACGAGACTAACTATGGCTACACCTTC	CASSRQHETNYGYTF
TRBV7-2	few	TRBJ1-1	-	TGTGCCAGCAGCCCATCTTTAAGTGAAGCTTTCTTT	CASSPSLSEAFF
TRBV6-1	-	TRBJ1-1	-	TGTGCCAGCAGTGTTGATCGGGCCCTGGCTTTCTTT	CASSVDRALAFF
TRBV6-4	many	TRBJ2-7	-	TGTGCCAGCAGCCAACAGGGTGTCTACGAGCAGTACTTC	CASSQQGVYEQYF
TRBV7-2	many	TRBJ2-3	-	TGTGCCAGCAGCTCCGGGACTCCCCCAGATACGCAGTATTTT	CASSSGTPPDTQYF
TRBV28	many	TRBJ1-2	-	TGTGCCAGCAGTTCCCTCGACAGTTATGGCTACACCTTC	CASSSLDSYGYTF
TRBV27	many	TRBJ2-7	-	TGTGCCAGCAAGACTACCAGGGGAACCTACGAGCAGTACTTC	CASKTTRGTYEQYF
TRBV5-1	many	TRBJ2-5	-	TGCGCCAGCAGCTTGCCCCAAGAGACCCACTACTTC	CASSLPQETHYF
TRBV2	many	TRBJ2-5	-	TGTGCCAGCAGGGATTCCGGGACCCGGAGGGAGACCCAGTACTTC	CASRDSGTRRETQYF
TRBV7-3	-	TRBJ2-1	-	TGTGCCAGCAGCCAAGGACTGGCGGGTGCATCCCACAATCAGCAGTTCTTC	CASSQGLAGASHNQQFF
TRBV11-2	-	TRBJ1-6	-	TGTGCCAGAAGCGTAGTCGGCTCGGGGGTTCGAGCACCCCTCCACTTT	CARSVVGSGVRAPLHF
TRBV25-1	many	TRBJ2-6	TRBD1	TGTGCCAGCAGGGGACAGGGGGCGCTGGGGGCCAACGTCCTGACTTTC	CASRGQGALGANVLTF
TRBV7-9	few	TRBJ2-3	TRBD2	TGTGCCAGCAGCGAGGGACTAGCGGCCACAGATACGCAGTATTTT	CASSEGLAATDTQYF
TRBV4-3	many	TRBJ1-2	TRBD1	TGCGCCAGCAGCCAGCCGGGACAGGGGAACTATGGCTACACCTTC	CASSQPGQGNYGYTF
TRBV4-2	many	TRBJ2-1	-	TGTGCCAGCAGCCAAGAGGGACAACCCCTTAGTGATGAGCAGTTCTTC	CASSQEGQPLSDEQFF
TRBV20-1	many	TRBJ2-1	TRBD2	TGCAGTGCTACAAGAGCGGGAGATCCCTACAATGAGCAGTTCTTC	CSATRAGDPYNEQFF
TRBV20-1	many	TRBJ2-5	-	TGCAGTGCTAGGCACAGGGTGGAGACCCAGTACTTC	CSARHRVETQYF
TRBV5-1	once	TRBJ1-4	-	TGCGCCAGCAGCTTGGAACCAGGACAGGAAAAACTGTTTTTT	CASSLEPGQEKLFF
TRBV6-1	few	TRBJ1-3	-	TGTGCCAGCAGTGATTCCCCCGCCTCTGGAAACACCATATATTTT	CASSDSPASGNTIYF
TRBV6-2/TRBV6-3	many	TRBJ1-2	-	TGTGCCAGCAGTCACTCGAAGTCAGGGGACTATGGCTACACCTTC	CASSHSKSGDYGYTF
TRBV4-1	many	TRBJ1-5	-	TGCGCCAGCAGCCAAGATATGATTGGGGTGAATCAGCCCCAGCATTTT	CASSQDMIGVNQPQHF
TRBV14	many	TRBJ1-1	-	TGTGCCAGCAGCCCGACCGGGGGACGAGGTGAAGCTTTCTTT	CASSPTGGRGEAFF
TRBV11-2	many	TRBJ1-4	TRBD1	TGTGCCAGCAGCCACCACCGGCGACAGGGGGCGGGGGAAAAACTGTTTTTT	CASSHHRRQGAGEKLFF
TRBV5-1	many	TRBJ2-3	TRBD2	TGCGCCAGCAGCTTAGGAGCGGGAGGAGAAGCAGATACGCAGTATTTT	CASSLGAGGEADTQYF
TRBV30	many	TRBJ2-5	-	TGTGCCTGGGAAGAAAGGTTACAAGAGACCCAGTACTTC	CAWEERLQETQYF
TRBV11-3	many	TRBJ2-7	-	TGTGCCAGCAGCCGACCGACAGGCACCTACGAGCAGTACTTC	CASSRPTGTYEQYF
TRBV2	-	TRBJ1-2	-	TGTGCCAGCAGTTGGACTAGCGGGAGTGGCTACACCTTC	CASSWTSGSGYTF
TRBV20-1	many	TRBJ2-5	TRBD2	TGCAGTGCTGGCCAAGGGACTAGCGGGACCCAAGCCCAGTACTTC	CSAGQGTSGTQAQYF
TRBV20-1	-	TRBJ2-7	-	TGCAGTGCTAGCGGGAGTGGTGTCGAGCAGTACTTC	CSASGSGVEQYF
TRBV20-1	-	TRBJ2-3	TRBD2	TGCAGTGCTAGAGATCGAGGGACTAGCGGGAGGATTGGCACAGATACGCAGTATTTT	CSARDRGTSGRIGTDTQYF
TRBV3-1	many	TRBJ2-1	TRBD2	TGTGCCAGCAGCGCCCGACTAGCGGGGGGGCCGGATGAGCAGTTCTTC	CASSARLAGGPDEQFF
TRBV3-1	-	TRBJ1-4	-	TGTGCCAGCAGCCACCGGACAGAAGCTAATGAAAAACTGTTTTTT	CASSHRTEANEKLFF
TRBV28	many	TRBJ2-7	TRBD2	TGTGCCAGCAGCCCCGGGGGAGGGATCCACGAGCAGTACTTC	CASSPGGGIHEQYF
TRBV9	many	TRBJ2-3	-	TGTGCCAGCAGCCCTCAGGCTAGCTTCCCGGATACGCAGTATTTT	CASSPQASFPDTQYF
TRBV11-2	many	TRBJ2-2	-	TGTGCCAGCAGGGTCGGTCTAGCAACCGGGGAGCTGTTTTTT	CASRVGLATGELFF
TRBV7-3	many	TRBJ2-1	-	TGTGCCAGCAGTCGAGGAGGGTCCTACAATGAGCAGTTCTTC	CASSRGGSYNEQFF
TRBV12-3/TRBV12-4	many	TRBJ2-1	-	TGTGCCAGCAGTTTCGTGACGGGATACAATGAGCAGTTCTTC	CASSFVTGYNEQFF
TRBV7-9	-	TRBJ2-2	-	TGTGCCAGCAGCTTAGTCACGGGGAACGGGGAGCTGTTTTTT	CASSLVTGNGELFF
TRBV5-1	-	TRBJ2-5	-	TGCGCCAGCAGCTTGGGGGGTAGAGATGACACCCAGTACTTC	CASSLGGRDDTQYF
TRBV7-9	-	TRBJ2-1	-	TGTGCCAGCAGCTTAGGGACGGCGAACACTGAGCAGTTCTTC	CASSLGTANTEQFF
TRBV20-1	-	TRBJ2-2	-	TGCAGTGCTGAACTTTCTAGAGGGACCGGGGAGCTGTTTTTT	CSAELSRGTGELFF
TRBV7-2	many	TRBJ2-5	TRBD1	TGTGCCAGCAGCGGCTGGGTTCACAGGGGGCGTTTGGAGCCCCAGTACTTC	CASSGWVHRGRLEPQYF
TRBV12-3/TRBV12-4	-	TRBJ2-5	-	TGTGCCAGCAGCTCGACCGACGGCGGGTTTTTGGTGACCCAGTACTTC	CASSSTDGGFLVTQYF
TRBV10-2	few	TRBJ1-1	-	TGCGCCAGCAGTGAGGTAGGGAAGGGAGCTTTCTTT	CASSEVGKGAFF
TRBV19	medium-sized	TRBJ2-7	TRBD2	TGTGCCAGTAGTCCCGGACTAGCAGACGAGCAGTACTTC	CASSPGLADEQYF
TRBV24-1	many	TRBJ2-2	-	TGTGCCACCAGTGTGGCCGCGAACACCGGGGAGCTGTTTTTT	CATSVAANTGELFF